The rows below give T cell receptor beta chains drawn from one sample of a study of CD8 T cells in Susac syndrome. TCRdb re-analysed the immunoSEQ multiplex PCR reads in MiXCR, keeping a single row per CDR3 protein. The table lists roughly 60,000 distinct CDR3 sequences, around nine tenths of them singletons, with just under 0.2% in the top ten. Sequencing input: CD8+ T cells from PBMCs. Receptor source: a human donor in good health. Both conserved end residues are part of each CDR3. Fields, in order: clone size, V gene, D gene, CDR3 length, J gene, CDR3 protein, CDR3 DNA. D genes are given only for firm matches. The size entry is marked missing in some rows and otherwise reads once, few, many or a size class.

-	TRBV7-6	-	17	TRBJ2-1	CASSPNPDGTNYNEQFF	TGTGCCAGCAGCCCGAATCCGGACGGTACGAACTACAATGAGCAGTTCTTC
-	TRBV19	-	14	TRBJ1-6	CASSISGALSPLHF	TGTGCCAGTAGTATTTCGGGCGCTTTATCACCCCTCCACTTT
-	TRBV7-6	TRBD2	18	TRBJ2-1	CASSVAGGDWSSYNEQFF	TGTGCCAGCAGCGTAGCGGGGGGCGACTGGAGCTCCTACAATGAGCAGTTCTTC
-	TRBV7-6	-	12	TRBJ2-5	CASSLFRETQYF	TGTGCCAGCAGCTTATTCCGGGAGACCCAGTACTTC
-	TRBV5-5	-	15	TRBJ1-6	CASSPDNVYNSPLHF	TGTGCCAGCAGTCCTGACAATGTGTATAATTCACCCCTCCACTTT
-	TRBV28	-	14	TRBJ1-1	CASSLTLRMSEAFF	TGTGCCAGCAGTTTAACTCTTCGTATGTCCGAAGCTTTCTTT
-	TRBV10-3	-	11	TRBJ2-1	CAIGPFNEQFF	TGTGCCATCGGACCTTTCAATGAGCAGTTCTTC
-	TRBV7-9	TRBD1	16	TRBJ2-1	CASSLGSGGRYNEQFF	TGTGCCAGCAGCTTAGGGTCAGGGGGCCGGTACAATGAGCAGTTCTTC
-	TRBV7-9	TRBD1	14	TRBJ1-2	CASSPDRVNYGYTF	TGTGCCAGCAGCCCGGACAGGGTGAACTATGGCTACACCTTC
once	TRBV12-3/TRBV12-4	-	13	TRBJ2-1	CASSLGSGNEQFF	TGTGCCAGCAGTCTTGGGAGTGGGAATGAGCAGTTCTTC
-	TRBV27	-	16	TRBJ2-4	CASSLDSFLAKNIQYF	TGTGCCAGCAGTTTAGACAGCTTTCTAGCCAAAAACATTCAGTACTTC
once	TRBV9	-	14	TRBJ1-2	CASSVAGLDYGYTF	TGTGCCAGCAGCGTAGCCGGGCTTGACTATGGCTACACCTTC
-	TRBV19	TRBD1	15	TRBJ2-7	CASSPWTGEDYEQYF	TGTGCCAGTAGTCCTTGGACAGGGGAAGACTACGAGCAGTACTTC
-	TRBV12-3/TRBV12-4	-	15	TRBJ2-7	CASSLMDPGVGEQYF	TGTGCCAGCAGTTTGATGGACCCAGGGGTCGGGGAGCAGTACTTC
-	TRBV20-1	-	16	TRBJ1-5	CSARDGGHYSNQPQHF	TGCAGTGCTAGAGATGGCGGTCATTATAGCAATCAGCCCCAGCATTTT
-	TRBV4-1	-	16	TRBJ2-2	CASSQEGGFNTGELFF	TGCGCCAGCAGCCAAGAAGGCGGGTTCAACACCGGGGAGCTGTTTTTT